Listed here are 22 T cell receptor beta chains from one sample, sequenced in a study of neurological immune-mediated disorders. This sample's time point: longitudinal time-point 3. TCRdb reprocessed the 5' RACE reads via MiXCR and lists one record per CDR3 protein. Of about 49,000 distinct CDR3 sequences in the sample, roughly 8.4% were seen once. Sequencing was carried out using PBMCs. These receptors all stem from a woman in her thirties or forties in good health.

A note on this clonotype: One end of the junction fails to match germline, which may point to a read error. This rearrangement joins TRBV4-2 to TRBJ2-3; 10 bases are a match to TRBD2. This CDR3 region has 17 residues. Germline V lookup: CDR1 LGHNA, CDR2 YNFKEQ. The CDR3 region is CASSEEGSGGARDTQYF. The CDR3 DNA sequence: TGTGCCAGCAGCGAAGAGGGGAGCGGGGGGGCCAGAGATACGCAGTATTTT.

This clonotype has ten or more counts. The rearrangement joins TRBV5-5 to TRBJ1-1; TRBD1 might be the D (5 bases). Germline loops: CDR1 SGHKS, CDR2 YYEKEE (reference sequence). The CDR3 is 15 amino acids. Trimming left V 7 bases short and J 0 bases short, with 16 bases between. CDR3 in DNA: TGTGCCAGCCTCCCCCGGGGGACCTTGAACACTGAAGCTTTCTTT. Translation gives CASLPRGTLNTEAFF. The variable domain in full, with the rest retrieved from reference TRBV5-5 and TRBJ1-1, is DAGVTQSPTHLIKTRGQQVTLRCSPISGHKSVSWYQQVLGQGPQFIFQYYEKEERGRGNFPDRFSARQFPNYSSELNVNALLLGDSALYLCASLPRGTLNTEAFFGQGTRLTVV.

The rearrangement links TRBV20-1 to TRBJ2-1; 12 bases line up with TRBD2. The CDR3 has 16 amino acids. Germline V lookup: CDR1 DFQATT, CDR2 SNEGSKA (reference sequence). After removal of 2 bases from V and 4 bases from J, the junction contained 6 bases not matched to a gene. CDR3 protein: CSARRLAGDTYNEQFF. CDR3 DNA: TGCAGTGCTAGAAGACTAGCGGGGGACACATACAATGAGCAGTTCTTC.

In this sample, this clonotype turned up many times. CDR3 sequence: CASSPRDRDLYGYTF. The DNA for the CDR3 is TGTGCCAGCAGCCCCCGAGACAGGGATCTCTATGGCTACACCTTC. The chain has TRBV5-4 and TRBJ1-2; 7 bases align to TRBD1. Germline-derived CDR1 and CDR2 are SGHNT and YYREEE (reference sequence). The CDR3 is 15 amino acids. Trimming cost V 4 bases and J 4 bases; bases outside gene matches: 10.

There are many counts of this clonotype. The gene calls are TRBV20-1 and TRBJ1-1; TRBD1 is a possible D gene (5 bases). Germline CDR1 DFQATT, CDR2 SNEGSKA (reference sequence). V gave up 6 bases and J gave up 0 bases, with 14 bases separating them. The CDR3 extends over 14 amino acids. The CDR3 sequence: CSATLAGMNTEAFF. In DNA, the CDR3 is TGCAGTGCCACGTTAGCAGGGATGAACACTGAAGCTTTCTTT.

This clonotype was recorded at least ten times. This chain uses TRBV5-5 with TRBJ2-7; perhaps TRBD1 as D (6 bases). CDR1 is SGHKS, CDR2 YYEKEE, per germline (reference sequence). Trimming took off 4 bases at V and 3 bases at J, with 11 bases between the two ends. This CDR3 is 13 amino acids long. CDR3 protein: CASSQRTVYEQYF. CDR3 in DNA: TGTGCCAGCAGCCAAAGGACAGTCTACGAGCAGTACTTC.

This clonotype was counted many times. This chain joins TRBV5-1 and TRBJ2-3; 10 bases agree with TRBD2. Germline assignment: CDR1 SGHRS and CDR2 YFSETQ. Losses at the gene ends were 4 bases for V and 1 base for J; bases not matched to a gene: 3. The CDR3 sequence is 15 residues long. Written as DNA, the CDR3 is TGCGCCAGCAGCCAAAGCGGGAGGGGCACAGATACGCAGTATTTT. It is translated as CASSQSGRGTDTQYF.

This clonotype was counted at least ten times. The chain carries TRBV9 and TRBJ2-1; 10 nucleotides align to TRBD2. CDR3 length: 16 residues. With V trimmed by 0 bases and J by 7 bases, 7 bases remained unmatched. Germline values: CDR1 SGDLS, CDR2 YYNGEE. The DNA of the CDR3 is TGTGCCAGCAGCGTAGGGGTTAGCGGGGGGAGGAATGAGCAGTTCTTC. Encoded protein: CASSVGVSGGRNEQFF.

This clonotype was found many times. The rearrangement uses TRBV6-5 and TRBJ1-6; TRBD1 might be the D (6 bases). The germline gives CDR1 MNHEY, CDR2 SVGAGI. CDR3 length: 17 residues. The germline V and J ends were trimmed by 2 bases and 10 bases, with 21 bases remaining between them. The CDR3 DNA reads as TGTGCCAGCAGTTACCTCACAACAGGGAATCGGGGATCACCCCTCCACTTT. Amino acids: CASSYLTTGNRGSPLHF.

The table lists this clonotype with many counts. In nucleotides, the CDR3 is TGCGCCAGCAGCTATGGACTAGCGGGGATCACAGATACGCAGTATTTT. Its translation: CASSYGLAGITDTQYF. V usage is TRBV5-1 and J usage is TRBJ2-3; 12 bases are a match to TRBD2. Germline lookup yields CDR1 SGHRS and CDR2 YFSETQ. CDR3 size: 16 residues. V lost 3 bases to trimming and J lost 2 bases; unmatched junction nucleotides: 4.

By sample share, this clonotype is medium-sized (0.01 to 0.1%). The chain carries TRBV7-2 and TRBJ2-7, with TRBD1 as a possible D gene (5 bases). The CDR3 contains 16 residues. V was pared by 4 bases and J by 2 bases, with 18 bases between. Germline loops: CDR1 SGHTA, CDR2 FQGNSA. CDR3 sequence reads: CASSSYIGRETYEQYF. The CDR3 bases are TGTGCCAGCAGCTCCTATATTGGCAGGGAAACCTACGAGCAGTACTTC.

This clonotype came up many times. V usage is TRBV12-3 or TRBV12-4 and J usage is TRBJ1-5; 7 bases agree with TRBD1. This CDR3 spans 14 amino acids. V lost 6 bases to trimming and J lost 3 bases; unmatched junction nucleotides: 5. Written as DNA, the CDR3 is TGTGCCAGCAGCACAACAGGGGACAATCAGCCCCAGCATTTT. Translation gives CASSTTGDNQPQHF.

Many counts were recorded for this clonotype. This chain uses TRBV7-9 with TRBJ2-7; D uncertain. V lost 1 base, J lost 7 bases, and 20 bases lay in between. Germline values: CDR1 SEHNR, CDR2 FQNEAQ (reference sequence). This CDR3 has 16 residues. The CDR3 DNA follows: TGTGCCAGCAGCTTAGTGCCCGCCACCTACGGAATTGAGCAGTACTTC. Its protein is CASSLVPATYGIEQYF.

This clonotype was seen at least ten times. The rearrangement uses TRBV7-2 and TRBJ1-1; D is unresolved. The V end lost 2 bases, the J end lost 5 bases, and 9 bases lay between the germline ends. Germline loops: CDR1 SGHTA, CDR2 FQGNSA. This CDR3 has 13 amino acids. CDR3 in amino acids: CASSLHGQTEAFF. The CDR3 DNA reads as TGTGCCAGCAGCTTACACGGTCAGACTGAAGCTTTCTTT. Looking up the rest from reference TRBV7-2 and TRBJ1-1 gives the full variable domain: GAGVSQSPSNKVTEKGKDVELRCDPISGHTALYWYRQSLGQGLEFLIYFQGNSAPDKSGLPSDRFSAERTGGSVSTLTIQRTQQEDSAVYLCASSLHGQTEAFFGQGTRLTVV.

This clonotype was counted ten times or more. Here the CDR3 reads CASSPGRLDYGYTF. The CDR3 nucleotides are TGCGCCAGCAGCCCAGGACGACTAGACTATGGCTACACCTTC. The chain links TRBV4-1 to TRBJ1-2; D ambiguous. The CDR3 sequence is 14 residues long. The germline V gene encodes CDR1 MGHRA and CDR2 YSYEKL. V lost 4 bases and J lost 3, with 12 bases in between.

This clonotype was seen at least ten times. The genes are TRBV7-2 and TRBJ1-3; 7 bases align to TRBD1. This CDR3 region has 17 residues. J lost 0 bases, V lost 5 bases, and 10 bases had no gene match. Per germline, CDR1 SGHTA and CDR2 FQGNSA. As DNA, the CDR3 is TGTGCCAGCAGCCAGGGGGGGCCCACCCGCTCTGGAAACACCATATATTTT. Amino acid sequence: CASSQGGPTRSGNTIYF.

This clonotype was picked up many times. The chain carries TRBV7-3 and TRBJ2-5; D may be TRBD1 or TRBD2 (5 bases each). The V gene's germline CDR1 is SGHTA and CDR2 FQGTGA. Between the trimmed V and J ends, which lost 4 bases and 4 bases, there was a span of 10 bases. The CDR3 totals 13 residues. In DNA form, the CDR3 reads TGTGCCAGCAGCTCCATGAGGGGAGAGACCCAGTACTTC. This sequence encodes CASSSMRGETQYF.

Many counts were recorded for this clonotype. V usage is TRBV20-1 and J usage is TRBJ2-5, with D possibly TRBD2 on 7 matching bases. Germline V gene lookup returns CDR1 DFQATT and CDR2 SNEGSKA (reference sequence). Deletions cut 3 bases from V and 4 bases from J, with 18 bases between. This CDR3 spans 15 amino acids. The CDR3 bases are TGCAGTGCTAGGTCATTAGGGGGGGGCGTAGAGACCCAGTACTTC. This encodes CSARSLGGGVETQYF.

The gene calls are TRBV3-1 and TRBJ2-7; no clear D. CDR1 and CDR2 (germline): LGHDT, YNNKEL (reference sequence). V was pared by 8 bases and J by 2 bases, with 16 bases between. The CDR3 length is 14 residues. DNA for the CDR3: TGTGCCAGCCAAGGTCCGGGCCTAGCCTACGAGCAGTACTTC. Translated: CASQGPGLAYEQYF.

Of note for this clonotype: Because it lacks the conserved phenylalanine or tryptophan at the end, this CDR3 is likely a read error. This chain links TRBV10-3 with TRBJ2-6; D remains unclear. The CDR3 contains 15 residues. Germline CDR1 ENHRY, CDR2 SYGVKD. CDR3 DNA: TGTGGCATCAGTGAAGCTTACTCTGGGGCCAACGTCCTGACTTTA. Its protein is CGISEAYSGANVLTL.

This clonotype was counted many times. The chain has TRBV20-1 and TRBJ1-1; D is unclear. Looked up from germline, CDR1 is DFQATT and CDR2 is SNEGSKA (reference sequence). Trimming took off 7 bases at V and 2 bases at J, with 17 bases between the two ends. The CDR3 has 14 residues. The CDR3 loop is CSVKSLGSNTEAFF. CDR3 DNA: TGCAGTGTAAAGTCTCTGGGCAGCAACACTGAAGCTTTCTTT.

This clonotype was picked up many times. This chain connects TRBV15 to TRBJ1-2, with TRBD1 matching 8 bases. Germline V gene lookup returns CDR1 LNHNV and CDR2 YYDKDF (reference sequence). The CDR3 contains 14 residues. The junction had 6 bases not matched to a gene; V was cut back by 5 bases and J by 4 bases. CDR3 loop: CATSRTGQGYGYTF. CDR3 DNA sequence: TGTGCCACCAGCCGAACTGGACAGGGCTATGGCTACACCTTC.